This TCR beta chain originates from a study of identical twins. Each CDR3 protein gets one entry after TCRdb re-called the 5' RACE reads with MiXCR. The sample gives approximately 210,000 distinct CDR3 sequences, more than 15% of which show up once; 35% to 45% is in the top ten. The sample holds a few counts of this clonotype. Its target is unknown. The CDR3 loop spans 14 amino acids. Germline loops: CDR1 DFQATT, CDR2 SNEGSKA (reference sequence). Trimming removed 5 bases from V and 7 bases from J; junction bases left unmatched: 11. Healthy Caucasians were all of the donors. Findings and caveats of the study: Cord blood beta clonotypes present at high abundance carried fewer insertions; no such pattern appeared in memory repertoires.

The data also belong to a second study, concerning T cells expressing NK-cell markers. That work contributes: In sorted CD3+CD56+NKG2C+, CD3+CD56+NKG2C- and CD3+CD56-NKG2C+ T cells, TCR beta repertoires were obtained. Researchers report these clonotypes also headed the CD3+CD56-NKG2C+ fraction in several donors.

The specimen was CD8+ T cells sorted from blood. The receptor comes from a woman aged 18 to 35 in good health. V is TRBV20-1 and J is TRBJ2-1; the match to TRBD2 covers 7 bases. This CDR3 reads CSADSLAEENEQFF. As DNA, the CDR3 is TGCAGTGCTGATTCTCTAGCGGAGGAGAATGAGCAGTTCTTC.